This paragraph covers one TCR beta chain sequence. Its cognate antigen is unknown. The sample originates from a study of CD8 T cells in Susac syndrome. Study-level results: Only a relatively small number of individuals were included in the TCR sequencing and HLA analysis.

Controls were drawn from healthy donors and were matched for age and sex. RNA amounts of 0.5 to 1 ug underwent reverse transcription with random hexamers. TCR beta CDR3 was amplified by immunoSEQ covering 54 Vbeta and 13 Jbeta. One entry per CDR3 protein, called by TCRdb with MiXCR from the immunoSEQ multiplex PCR reads. Of about 49,000 distinct CDR3 sequences in the sample, roughly 93% were seen once. This CDR3 has 14 residues. V shed 4 bases and J shed 7 bases, with 14 bases lying between them. Looked up from germline, CDR1 is SEHNR and CDR2 is FQNEAQ (reference sequence). The TCR comes from a human donor in good health. The chain links TRBV7-9 to TRBJ2-1, with D perhaps matching TRBD1 (6 bases). Sequencing used CD8+ T cells from PBMCs. The CDR3 region is CASSSYRERNEQFF. CDR3 nucleotide sequence: TGTGCCAGCAGCTCTTACAGGGAGAGGAATGAGCAGTTCTTC.